This TCR beta chain is drawn from a study of control samples from healthy donors and cancer patients (dated by TCRdb to the early 2020s). Trimming accounts for 2 bases at V and 9 bases at J, while the number of junction bases matched to no gene is 4. From cysteine to phenylalanine, the CDR3 is 13 amino acids long. The retained sequence is limited to the CDR3, 39 bases, with the frame set at the first base. In the germline V gene, CDR1 corresponds to MGHDK and CDR2 to SYGVNS. This clone was picked up many times. Its binding antigen is unknown. The sample holds no much larger clone one base away, and base qualities are not on file. Library preparation used the immunoSEQ multiplex PCR assay. TCRdb holds this immuneACCESS table with in-frame rearrangements only. Some clones are missing; in checked studies, unresolved V genes explain under half, and the rest has no known cause. For this sample there are some 120,000 clones; roughly 84% appear just once. The ten most abundant clones make up around 8.7% of the sample.

The TCR comes from a man aged 35 to 55 in good health. In this chain, TRBV25-1 is recombined with TRBJ1-1, with 9 bases aligning to TRBD1. Sequenced input: blood. The DNA sequence is given as TGTGCCAGCAGTGAAGGAGGGACAGGGAAAGCTTTCTTT. It codes for CASSEGGTGKAFF.